The TCR beta chain under discussion was sequenced for a study of cytomegalovirus exposure and HLA in healthy donors. Worth noting for this clone: Its antigen is undetermined.

Trimming pared 1 base from V and 6 bases from J, leaving 7 bases between. Germline V CDR1 and CDR2: SEHNR, FQNEAQ (reference sequence). The CDR3 loop spans 13 amino acids. Study-level points and caveats: Trimming of TCR beta V- and J-genes showed a link, identified in a later analysis, to a missense DCLRE1C variant. Later work associated over 15,000 TCR beta sequences with HLA alleles at 0.05 false discovery rate.

The PCR had 60 Vbeta and 13 Jbeta primers. Method: immunoSEQ multiplex PCR; TCRdb's copy keeps in-frame clones and lacks some. This sample has fewer than 150,000 clones; roughly four fifths occur once, and the top ten carry around 4.5%. The sequencing sample was made of PBMCs. The receptor was derived from a man in his forties or fifties in good health and CMV-seropositive. J is TRBJ1-5 and V is TRBV7-9; no firm D call. CDR3 sequence (DNA): TGTGCCAGCAGCTTAGATGTCGGTCAGCCCCAGCATTTT. This gives the protein CASSLDVGQPQHF.